The 12 T cell receptor beta chains in this list originate from one sample, sequenced in a study of T cells in women clearing cervical HPV infection. Data came from immunoSEQ multiplex PCR; TCRdb stores just in-frame clones and leaves some out. This table holds tens of thousands of clones. Input material: blood buffy coat. These TCRs come from a woman between 18 and 70 years old with a cervical HPV16 infection that either progressed to CIN3+ or cleared (not recorded which).

As regards this clone: The read gets to within 3 residues of the CDR3 end, and the germline J gene fills in the rest. The chain uses TRBV7-2 and TRBJ1-1; TRBD1 is a possible D gene (6 bases). Germline V gene sequence: CDR1 SGHTA, CDR2 FQGNSA. The CDR3 extends over 13 amino acids. V was trimmed by 3 bases and J by 4 bases, leaving 9 bases between them. The CDR3 is CASSFQGSTEAFF. The sequenced CDR3 bases are TGTGCCAGCAGCTTCCAGGGGTCCACTGAA.

As regards this clone: Read data end 3 residues before the CDR3 end; the end is taken from the germline J gene. V and J are TRBV2 and TRBJ1-4, with TRBD1 identical over 9 bases. The V gene end was trimmed by 5 bases and the J gene end by 6 bases; junction bases not matched to a gene: 7. The CDR3 covers 15 residues. The germline gives CDR1 SNHLY, CDR2 FYNNEI. The CDR3 loop reads CASSPRQGVDEKLFF. CDR3 DNA, as far as it was read: TGTGCCAGCAGTCCACGACAGGGGGTTGATGAAAAA.

In the case of this clone: The DNA ends 3 residues before the CDR3 does, and the rest of the CDR3 is filled in from the germline J gene. The chain uses TRBV14 and TRBJ2-1, with D possibly TRBD1 on 6 matching bases. Germline V gene data show CDR1 as SGHDN and CDR2 as FVKESK. Trimming left V 1 base short and J 6 bases short, with 13 bases between. The CDR3 sequence is 15 residues long. The CDR3 loop is CASSQVGGPSNEQFF. Incomplete CDR3 DNA: TGTGCCAGCAGCCAAGTTGGGGGCCCCTCCAATGAG.

In the case of this clone: The CDR3 end lies 3 residues beyond the end of the read and is filled in from the germline J gene. The chain has TRBV19 and TRBJ1-2; tentative D call: TRBD1 (6 bases). Trimming shortened V by 9 bases and J by 5 bases, and 13 bases separated the two germline ends. The CDR3 covers 12 residues. The germline CDR1 and CDR2 sequences are LNHDA and SQIVND (reference sequence). Incomplete CDR3 DNA: TGTGCCAGCACACAGGGAATGTATGGC. This gives the protein CASTQGMYG. From start to end, the CDR3 is CASTQGMYGYTF.

About this clone itself: The read ends 3 residues before the CDR3 terminus; that terminus is restored from the germline J gene. The chain links TRBV10-1 to TRBJ2-2; D remains unclear. Trimming cost V 6 bases and J 2 bases, with 7 bases left between them. The CDR3 covers 13 residues. Germline V gene data show CDR1 as WNHNN and CDR2 as SYGVQD (reference sequence). CDR3 region: CASSRHNTGELFF. The sequenced part of the CDR3 DNA is TGCGCCAGCAGCCGACACAACACCGGGGAG.

Note on this clone: The read ends 3 residues shy of where the CDR3 ends; the end is completed using the germline J gene. The rearrangement joins TRBV10-1 to TRBJ2-2; a possible D gene is TRBD2 (5 bases). Germline CDR1 WNHNN, CDR2 SYGVQD (reference sequence). The CDR3 has 15 amino acids. The V end was cut by 3 bases, the J end by 4 bases, with 12 bases between. The CDR3 DNA, read in part, is TGCGCCAGCAGTGACCGGCTAGCAGGCACCGGGGAG. Translation: CASSDRLAGTGE. The entire CDR3 protein reads CASSDRLAGTGELFF.

As concerns this clone: Read sequence stops 3 residues before the CDR3 end, and the germline J gene provides the missing end. The rearrangement links TRBV10-3 to TRBJ1-6; 9 positions match TRBD1. Looked up from germline, CDR1 is ENHRY and CDR2 is SYGVKD. This CDR3 comprises 13 residues. The J segment lost 8 bases and the V segment lost 6 bases, leaving 2 bases of the junction unmatched. The CDR3 bases that were read are TGTGCCATCAGAGACAGGGGGGATTCACCC. It encodes CAIRDRGDSP. The full CDR3 is CAIRDRGDSPLHF.

The CDR3 bases that were read are TGTGCCAGCAGCTTAGCGCAGGGCAATACG. It is translated as CASSLAQGNT. The CDR3, in full, reads CASSLAQGNTQYF. The chain joins TRBV7-9 to TRBJ2-3; D perhaps matches TRBD1 (5 bases). The read stops 3 residues short of the end of the CDR3; the missing end is completed from the germline J gene. Trimming stripped 0 bases from V and 7 bases from J, with 8 bases between. The CDR3 spans 13 residues. Germline V CDR1 and CDR2: SEHNR, FQNEAQ (reference sequence).

Judged by frequency, this clone is medium-sized (0.01 to 0.1%). The observed sequence ends 3 residues before the CDR3 terminus, with the missing tail filled in from the germline J gene. V and J are TRBV4-1 and TRBJ1-4; a weak D match, TRBD1 (5 bases). This CDR3 is 16 amino acids long. Trimming took off 1 base at V and 7 bases at J, with 16 bases between the two ends. The V gene's germline CDR1 is MGHRA and CDR2 YSYEKL. Partial CDR3 DNA: TGCGCCAGCAGCCAAGGACCGGGGGTTGACGGTGAAAAA. Amino acid sequence: CASSQGPGVDGEK. The full CDR3 protein reads CASSQGPGVDGEKLFF.

Concerning this clone itself: Read sequence stops 3 residues before the CDR3 end, and the germline J gene provides the missing end. The gene calls are TRBV30 and TRBJ2-7, with D possibly being TRBD1 (5 bases). Germline V gives CDR1 GTSNPN, CDR2 SVGIG (reference sequence). The length of the CDR3 is 12 residues. Trimming left V 2 bases short and J 4 bases short, with 9 bases between. The CDR3 loop is CAWSISGYEQYF. The DNA read from the CDR3 is TGTGCCTGGAGTATTTCAGGGTACGAG.

Comments on this clone: Read sequence stops 3 residues before the CDR3 end, and the germline J gene provides the missing end. Other DNA sequences in this sample translate to the same CDR3. This chain joins TRBV5-1 and TRBJ2-5; possible D gene TRBD2, 6 bases. The germline CDR1 and CDR2 sequences are SGHRS and YFSETQ. With 0 bases removed from V and 5 bases from J, the gap between germline ends came to 11 bases. The CDR3 has 14 amino acids. CDR3 DNA, as far as it was read: TGCGCCAGCAGCTTGGTGCAGGAGGGGGAGACC. Its translation: CASSLVQEGET. The entire CDR3 protein reads CASSLVQEGETQYF. The full variable domain, in which reference TRBV5-1 and TRBJ2-5 provide the parts outside the CDR3, is KAGVTQTPRYLIKTRGQQVTLSCSPISGHRSVSWYQQTPGQGLQFLFEYFSETQRNKGNFPGRFSGRQFSNSRSEMNVSTLELGDSALYLCASSLVQEGETQYFGPGTRLLVL.

Turning to this clone: The read stops 3 residues short of the end of the CDR3; the missing end is completed from the germline J gene. This rearrangement joins TRBV12-5 to TRBJ2-7; 8 nucleotides match TRBD1. The germline V gene has CDR1 LGHNT and CDR2 FRNRAP. The CDR3 has 14 amino acids. V shed 5 bases and J 6 bases; nucleotides not matched to a gene: 9. The CDR3 loop reads CASGTGQGIPEQYF. CDR3 bases read: TGTGCTAGTGGTACAGGACAGGGTATACCCGAG.